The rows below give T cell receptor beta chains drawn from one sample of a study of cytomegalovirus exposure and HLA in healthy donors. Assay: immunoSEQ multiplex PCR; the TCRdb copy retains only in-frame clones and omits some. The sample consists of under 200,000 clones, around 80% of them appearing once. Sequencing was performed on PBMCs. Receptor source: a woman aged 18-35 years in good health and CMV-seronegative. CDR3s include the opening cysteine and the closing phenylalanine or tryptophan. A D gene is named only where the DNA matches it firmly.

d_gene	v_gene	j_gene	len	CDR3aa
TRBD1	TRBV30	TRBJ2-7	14	CAWTPGQGIHEQYF
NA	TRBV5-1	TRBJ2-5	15	CASSVGGQFQETQYF
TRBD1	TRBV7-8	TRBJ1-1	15	CASSPRTGVNTEAFF
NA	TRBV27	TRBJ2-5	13	CASGHGGGETQYF
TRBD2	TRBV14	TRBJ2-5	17	CASSQLGLASVGETQYF
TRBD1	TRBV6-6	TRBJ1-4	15	CASREGTGRNEKLFF
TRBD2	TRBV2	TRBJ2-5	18	CASSNTGTSGSRQETQYF
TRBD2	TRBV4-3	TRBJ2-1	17	CASSQEPSGSSYNEQFF
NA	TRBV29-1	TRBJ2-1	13	CSVGEQGPNEQFF
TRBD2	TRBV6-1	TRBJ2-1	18	CASSELIPGLAGGGEQFF
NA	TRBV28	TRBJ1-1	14	CASRRDSPNTEAFF
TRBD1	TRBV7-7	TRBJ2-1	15	CASSLDRGRWNEQFF
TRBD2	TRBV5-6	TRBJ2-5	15	CASSLAGGPGETQYF
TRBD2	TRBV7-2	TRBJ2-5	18	CASSFLGLAGGIKETQYF
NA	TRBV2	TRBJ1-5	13	CASGAWGNQPQHF
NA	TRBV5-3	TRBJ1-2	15	CARSTGQRRYYGYTF
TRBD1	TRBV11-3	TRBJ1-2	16	CASSLGGTVADYGYTF
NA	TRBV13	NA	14	CASSLGSRTPEQYF
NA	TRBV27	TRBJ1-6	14	CASRQTQGHSPLHF
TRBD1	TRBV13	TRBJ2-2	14	CASSLYRGPGELFF
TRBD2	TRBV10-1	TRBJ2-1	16	CASSEPPSGRVYEQFF
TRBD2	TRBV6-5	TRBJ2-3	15	CASSDRAGVRDTQYF
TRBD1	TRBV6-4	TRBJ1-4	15	CASSPGQGPNEKLFF
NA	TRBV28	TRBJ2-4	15	CASSTGILAKNIQYF
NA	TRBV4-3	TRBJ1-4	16	CASSPIGGRGGEKLFF
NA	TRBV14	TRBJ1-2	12	CASSPGGSGYTF
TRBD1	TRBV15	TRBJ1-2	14	CATSSGGQGWGYTF
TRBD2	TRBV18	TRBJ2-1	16	CASSQAGAGGRNEQFF
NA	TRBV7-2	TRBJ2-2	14	CASSLVRTSGELFF
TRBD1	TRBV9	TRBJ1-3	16	CASSEGGGTAGNTIYF
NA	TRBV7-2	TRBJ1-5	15	CASSVAPGREQPQHF
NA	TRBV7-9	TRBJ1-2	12	CASSLVMYGYTF
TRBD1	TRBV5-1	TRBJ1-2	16	CASSPLRDRGQYGYTF
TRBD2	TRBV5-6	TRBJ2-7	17	CASTQPTGTSGRYEQYF
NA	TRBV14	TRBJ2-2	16	CASSPMDFSNTGELFF
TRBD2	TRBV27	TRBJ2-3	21	CASSLSLWSGAGARRTDTQYF
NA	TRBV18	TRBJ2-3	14	CASSRTVGTDTQYF
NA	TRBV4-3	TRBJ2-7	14	CASSQGRGIGEQYF
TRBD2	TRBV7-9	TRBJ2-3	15	CASSSVAGITDTQYF
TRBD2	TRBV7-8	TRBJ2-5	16	CASSRRLAGGQETQYF
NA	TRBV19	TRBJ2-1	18	CASSISGGQRKIHNEQFF
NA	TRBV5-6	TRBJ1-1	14	CASSLVGENTEAFF
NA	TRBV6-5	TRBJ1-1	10	CASTPGEAFF
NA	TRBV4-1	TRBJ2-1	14	CASSQERASLEQFF
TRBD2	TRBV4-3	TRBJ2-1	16	CASSQDTSGTYNEQFF
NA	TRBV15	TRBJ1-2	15	CATSRDQGGVYGYTF
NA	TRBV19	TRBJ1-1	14	CASTSVTGICEAFF